This TCR beta chain came from a study of blood T cell repertoires in COVID-19. For the study at large: Collection of acute and convalescent COVID-19 samples took place in the United States, Italy and Spain.

Trimming stripped 3 bases from V and 4 bases from J, with 10 bases between. Germline CDR1 reads LNHDA; CDR2 reads SQIVND (reference sequence). There are 14 residues in the CDR3. TCRdb's table, derived via immunoSEQ multiplex PCR, lists solely in-frame clones and lacks some. The sample holds roughly 300,000 clones, around 90% seen once. The source of this sequence is a man aged 18 to 30 who had recovered from COVID-19. This chain connects TRBV19 to TRBJ1-3; unclear D gene. Specimen: peripheral blood. This CDR3 is CASSMSVKGNTIYF. Here the CDR3 DNA reads TGTGCCAGTAGTATGTCAGTCAAGGGAAACACCATATATTTT.